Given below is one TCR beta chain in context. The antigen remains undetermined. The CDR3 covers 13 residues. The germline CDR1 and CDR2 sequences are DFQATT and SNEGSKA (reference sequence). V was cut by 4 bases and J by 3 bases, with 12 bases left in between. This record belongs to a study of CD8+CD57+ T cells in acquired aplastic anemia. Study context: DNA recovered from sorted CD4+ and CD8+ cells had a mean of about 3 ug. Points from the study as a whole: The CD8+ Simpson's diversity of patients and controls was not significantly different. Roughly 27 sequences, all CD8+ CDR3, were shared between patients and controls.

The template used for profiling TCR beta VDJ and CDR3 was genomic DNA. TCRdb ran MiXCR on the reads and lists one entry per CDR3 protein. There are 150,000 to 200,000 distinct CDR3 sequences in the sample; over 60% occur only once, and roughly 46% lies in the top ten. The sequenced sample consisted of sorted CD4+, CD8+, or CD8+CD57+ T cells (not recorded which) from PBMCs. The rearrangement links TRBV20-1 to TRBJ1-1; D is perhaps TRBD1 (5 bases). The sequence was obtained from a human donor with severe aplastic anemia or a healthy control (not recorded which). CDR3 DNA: TGCAGTGCTACCGGGGGTAGGGACACTGAAGCTTTCTTT. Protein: CSATGGRDTEAFF.